The clone carrying this T cell receptor beta chain has a count of ten or more. TCRs were amplified from approximately 0.65 ug gDNA of bulk tumor per sample. Surgery yielded several widely spaced biopsies per primary tumor. With untreated, newly diagnosed non-small cell lung cancer, the patients went on to undergo curative surgery. Donor patients had newly diagnosed non-small cell lung cancer and were having surgery with curative intent. J lost 7 bases, V lost 2 bases, and 11 bases had no gene match. The CDR3 covers 15 residues. In germline, CDR1 is GTSNPN, CDR2 SVGIG (reference sequence). These data come from a study of immune heterogeneity within non-small cell lung tumors. For the TCR beta CDR3, multiplex PCR with 32 V and 13 J primers performed the amplification. TCRdb reanalysed the multiplex PCR reads using MiXCR and keeps one entry per CDR3 protein. The repertoire includes some 9,300 distinct CDR3 sequences, roughly a third of them detected once, and over 9% sits in the top ten.

Source material: lung tumor tissue. V usage is TRBV30 and J usage is TRBJ2-1, with 7 bases fitting TRBD2. The receptor was isolated from a man between 60 and 75 years old with non-small cell lung cancer. The DNA of the CDR3 is TGTGCCTGGAGTAGTTGGGGGGGAGGAGATAATGAGCAGTTCTTC. Its protein product is CAWSSWGGGDNEQFF.